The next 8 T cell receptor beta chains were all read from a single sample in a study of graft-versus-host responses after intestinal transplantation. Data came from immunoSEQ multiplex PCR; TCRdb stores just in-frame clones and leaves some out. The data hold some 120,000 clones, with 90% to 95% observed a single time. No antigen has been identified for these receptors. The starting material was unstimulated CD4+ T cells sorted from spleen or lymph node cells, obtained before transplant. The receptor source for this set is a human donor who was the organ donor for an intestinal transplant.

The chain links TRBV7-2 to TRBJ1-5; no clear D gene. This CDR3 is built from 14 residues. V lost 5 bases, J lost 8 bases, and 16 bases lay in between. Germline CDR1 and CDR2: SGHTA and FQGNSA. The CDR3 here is CASSIGRALEPQHF. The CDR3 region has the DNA TGTGCCAGCAGCATCGGACGGGCATTAGAGCCCCAGCATTTT.

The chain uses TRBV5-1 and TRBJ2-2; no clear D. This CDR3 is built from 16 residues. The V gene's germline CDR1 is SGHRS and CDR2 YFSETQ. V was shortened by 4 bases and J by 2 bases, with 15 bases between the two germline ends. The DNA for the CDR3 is TGCGCCAGCAGCATGAGGACGCGCCAAAACACCGGGGAGCTGTTTTTT. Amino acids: CASSMRTRQNTGELFF.

CDR3 nucleotides: TGTGCCAGCAGCTTCTTAGCGGGAGGGCCTTTTTATGAGCAGTTCTTC. Protein: CASSFLAGGPFYEQFF. The rearrangement joins TRBV5-8 to TRBJ2-1; TRBD2 aligns across 11 bases. CDR3 size: 16 residues. CDR1 is SGHTS and CDR2 is YDEGEE in the germline V gene. Unmatched junction bases numbered 9, after V lost 2 bases and J lost 8 bases.

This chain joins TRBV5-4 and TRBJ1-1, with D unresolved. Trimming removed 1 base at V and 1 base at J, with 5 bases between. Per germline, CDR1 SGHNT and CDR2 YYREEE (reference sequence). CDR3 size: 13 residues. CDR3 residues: CASSLTGNTEAFF. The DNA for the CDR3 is TGTGCCAGCAGCTTGACGGGGAACACTGAAGCTTTCTTT.

The CDR3 loop reads CASSLERAEQYF. As DNA, the CDR3 is TGTGCCAGCAGCCTAGAACGCGCCGAGCAGTACTTC. The rearrangement links TRBV7-2 to TRBJ2-7; D is undetermined. The CDR3 contains 12 residues. From germline, CDR1 is SGHTA and CDR2 FQGNSA. The V gene lost 5 bases and the J gene lost 6 bases, with 11 bases spanning the gap. The full variable domain, with the rest looked up from reference TRBV7-2 and TRBJ2-7, is GAGVSQSPSNKVTEKGKDVELRCDPISGHTALYWYRQSLGQGLEFLIYFQGNSAPDKSGLPSDRFSAERTGGSVSTLTIQRTQQEDSAVYLCASSLERAEQYFGPGTRLTVT.

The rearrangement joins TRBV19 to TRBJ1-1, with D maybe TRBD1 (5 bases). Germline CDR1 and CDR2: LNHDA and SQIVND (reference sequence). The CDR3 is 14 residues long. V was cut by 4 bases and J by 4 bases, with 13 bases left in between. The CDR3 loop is CASSTLGVSTEAFF. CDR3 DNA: TGTGCCAGTAGTACGCTAGGGGTATCCACTGAAGCTTTCTTT.

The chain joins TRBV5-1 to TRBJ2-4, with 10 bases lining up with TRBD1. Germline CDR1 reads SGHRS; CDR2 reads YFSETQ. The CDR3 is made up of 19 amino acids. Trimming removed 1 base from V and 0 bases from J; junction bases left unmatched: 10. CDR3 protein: CASSLIGTGVKLAKNIQYF. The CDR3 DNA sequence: TGCGCCAGCAGCTTGATAGGGACAGGGGTTAAGTTAGCCAAAAACATTCAGTACTTC. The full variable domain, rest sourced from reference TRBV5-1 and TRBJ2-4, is KAGVTQTPRYLIKTRGQQVTLSCSPISGHRSVSWYQQTPGQGLQFLFEYFSETQRNKGNFPGRFSGRQFSNSRSEMNVSTLELGDSALYLCASSLIGTGVKLAKNIQYFGAGTRLSVL.

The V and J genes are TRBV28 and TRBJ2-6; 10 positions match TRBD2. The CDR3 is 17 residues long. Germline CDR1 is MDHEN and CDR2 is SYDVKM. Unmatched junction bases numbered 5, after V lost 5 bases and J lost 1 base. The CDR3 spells CASSRPGLASGANVLTF. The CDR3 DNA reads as TGTGCCAGCAGTAGACCGGGACTAGCGTCTGGGGCCAACGTCCTGACTTTC.